In its sample, the clone carrying this T cell receptor (beta chain) was seen once. This entry is derived from a study of blood T cell repertoires in COVID-19. Study information: Samples taken during acute and convalescent COVID-19 were collected in the United States, Italy and Spain. Sources were T cells, B-cell-depleted T cells, or PBMCs; the material itself was cDNA or gDNA.

CDR1 and CDR2 from the germline V gene are WSHSY and SAAADI. The CDR3 length is 14 residues. Trimming removed 4 bases at V and 1 base at J, with 10 bases between. Study processing details: Nucleated cell counts were estimated from reference gene primer amplification. Some clones are missing from TCRdb's copy, which holds only in-frame ones; the method was immunoSEQ multiplex PCR. V and J calls and clone size are those listed in that table; D and trimming were worked out from the DNA. The table records about 11,000 clones, approximately 88% of them present only once. The specimen sequenced was peripheral blood. V and J are TRBV10-2 and TRBJ1-1; D perhaps matches TRBD1 (6 bases). The receptor was derived from a human donor in a cohort sampled during active COVID-19. CDR3 sequence (DNA): TGCGCCAGCAGTGGTAACAGGGAGAACACTGAAGCTTTCTTT. It translates to CASSGNRENTEAFF.